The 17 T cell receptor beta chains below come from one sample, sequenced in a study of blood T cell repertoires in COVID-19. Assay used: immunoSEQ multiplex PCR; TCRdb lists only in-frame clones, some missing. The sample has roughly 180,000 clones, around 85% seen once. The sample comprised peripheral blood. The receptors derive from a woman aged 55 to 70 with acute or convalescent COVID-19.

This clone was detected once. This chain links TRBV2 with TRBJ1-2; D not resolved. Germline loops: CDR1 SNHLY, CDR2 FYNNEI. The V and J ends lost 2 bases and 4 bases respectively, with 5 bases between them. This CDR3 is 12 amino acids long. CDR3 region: CASSETVYGYTF. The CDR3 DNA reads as TGTGCCAGCAGTGAAACAGTCTATGGCTACACCTTC.

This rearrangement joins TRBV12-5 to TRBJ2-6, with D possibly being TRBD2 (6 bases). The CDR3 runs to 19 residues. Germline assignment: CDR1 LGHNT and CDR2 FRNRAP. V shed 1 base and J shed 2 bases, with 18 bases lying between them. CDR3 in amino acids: CASGLGAGTHRAGANVLTF. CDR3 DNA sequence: TGTGCTAGTGGTTTGGGGGCAGGGACTCATCGGGCTGGGGCCAACGTCCTGACTTTC.

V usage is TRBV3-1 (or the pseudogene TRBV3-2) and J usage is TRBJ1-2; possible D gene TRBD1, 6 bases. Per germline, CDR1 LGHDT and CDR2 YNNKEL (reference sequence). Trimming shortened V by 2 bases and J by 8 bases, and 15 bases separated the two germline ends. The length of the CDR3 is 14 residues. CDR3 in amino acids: CASSQTRGSSGYTF. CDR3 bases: TGTGCCAGCAGCCAAACCAGGGGTAGTAGCGGCTACACCTTC.

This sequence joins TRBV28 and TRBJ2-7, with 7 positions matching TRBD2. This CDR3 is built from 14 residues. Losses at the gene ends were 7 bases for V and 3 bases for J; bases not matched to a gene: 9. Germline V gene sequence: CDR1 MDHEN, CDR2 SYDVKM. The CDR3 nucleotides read TGTGCCAGCAAGGGAAGCGGGACCTACTACGAGCAGTACTTC. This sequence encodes CASKGSGTYYEQYF.

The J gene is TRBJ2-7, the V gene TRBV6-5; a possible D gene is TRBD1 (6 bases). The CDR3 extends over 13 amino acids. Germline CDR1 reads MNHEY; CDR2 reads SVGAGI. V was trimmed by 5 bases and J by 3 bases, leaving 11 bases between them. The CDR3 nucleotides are TGTGCCAGCAGTCAGGGGCGACTCTACGAGCAGTACTTC. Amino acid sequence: CASSQGRLYEQYF.

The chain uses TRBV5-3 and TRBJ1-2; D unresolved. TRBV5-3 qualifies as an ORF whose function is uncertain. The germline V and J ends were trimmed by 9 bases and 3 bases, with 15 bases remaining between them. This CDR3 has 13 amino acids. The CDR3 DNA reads TGTGCCACTACACCCGGAGTTGACTATGGCTACACCTTC. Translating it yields CATTPGVDYGYTF.

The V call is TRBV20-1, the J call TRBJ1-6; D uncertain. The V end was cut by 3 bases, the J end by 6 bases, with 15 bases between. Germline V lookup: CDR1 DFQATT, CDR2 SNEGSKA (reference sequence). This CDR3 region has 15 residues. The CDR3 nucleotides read TGCAGTGCTAGTTTCGAGGGCGCTGTTAATTCACCCCTCCACTTT. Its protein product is CSASFEGAVNSPLHF.

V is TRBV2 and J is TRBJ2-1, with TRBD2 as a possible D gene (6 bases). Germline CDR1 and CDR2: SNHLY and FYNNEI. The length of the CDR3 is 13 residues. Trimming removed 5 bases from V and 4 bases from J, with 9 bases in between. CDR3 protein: CASSRDLYNEQFF. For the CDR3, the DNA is TGTGCCAGCAGTCGGGACTTATACAATGAGCAGTTCTTC.

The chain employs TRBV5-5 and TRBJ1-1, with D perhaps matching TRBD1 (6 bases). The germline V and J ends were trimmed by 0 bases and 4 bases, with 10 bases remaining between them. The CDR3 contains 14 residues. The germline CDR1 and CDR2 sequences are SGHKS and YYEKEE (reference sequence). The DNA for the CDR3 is TGTGCCAGCAGCTTGGACAGGGTGGGCACTGAAGCTTTCTTT. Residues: CASSLDRVGTEAFF.

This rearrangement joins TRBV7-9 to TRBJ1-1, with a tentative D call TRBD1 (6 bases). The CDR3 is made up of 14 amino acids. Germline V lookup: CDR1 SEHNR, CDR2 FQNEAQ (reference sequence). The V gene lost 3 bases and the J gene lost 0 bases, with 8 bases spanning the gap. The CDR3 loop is CASSFGQLNTEAFF. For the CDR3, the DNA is TGTGCCAGCAGCTTCGGACAGTTGAACACTGAAGCTTTCTTT.

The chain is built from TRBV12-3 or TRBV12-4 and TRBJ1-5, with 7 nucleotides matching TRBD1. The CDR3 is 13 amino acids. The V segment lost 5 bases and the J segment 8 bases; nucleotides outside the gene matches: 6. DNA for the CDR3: TGTGCCAGCAGTCCGGCCACAGGGGAGCCCCAGCATTTT. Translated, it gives CASSPATGEPQHF.

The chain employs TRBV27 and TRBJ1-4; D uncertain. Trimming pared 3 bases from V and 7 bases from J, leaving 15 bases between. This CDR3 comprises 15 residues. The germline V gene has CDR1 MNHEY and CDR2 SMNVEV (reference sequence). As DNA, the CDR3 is TGTGCCAGCAGTTTGGGAGCCTCGGTGGGTGAAAAACTGTTTTTT. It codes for CASSLGASVGEKLFF.

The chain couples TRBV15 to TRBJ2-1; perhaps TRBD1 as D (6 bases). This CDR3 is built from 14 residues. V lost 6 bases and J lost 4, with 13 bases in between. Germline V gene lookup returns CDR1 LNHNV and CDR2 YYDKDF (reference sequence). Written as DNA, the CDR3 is TGTGCCACCAGGGGGACAAACCTTTACAATGAGCAGTTCTTC. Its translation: CATRGTNLYNEQFF.

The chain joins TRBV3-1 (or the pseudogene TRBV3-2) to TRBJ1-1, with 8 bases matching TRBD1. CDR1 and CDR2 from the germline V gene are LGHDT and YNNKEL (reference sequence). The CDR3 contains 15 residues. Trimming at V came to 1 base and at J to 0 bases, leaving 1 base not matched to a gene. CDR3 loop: CASSQGTGLNTEAFF. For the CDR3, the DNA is TGTGCCAGCAGCCAAGGGACAGGGCTGAACACTGAAGCTTTCTTT.

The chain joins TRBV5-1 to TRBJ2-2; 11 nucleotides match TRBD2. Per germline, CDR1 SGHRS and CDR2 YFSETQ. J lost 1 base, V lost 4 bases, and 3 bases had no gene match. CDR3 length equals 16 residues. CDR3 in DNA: TGCGCCAGCAGCGCCCTAGCGGGGGGGAACACCGGGGAGCTGTTTTTT. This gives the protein CASSALAGGNTGELFF. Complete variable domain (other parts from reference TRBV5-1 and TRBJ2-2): KAGVTQTPRYLIKTRGQQVTLSCSPISGHRSVSWYQQTPGQGLQFLFEYFSETQRNKGNFPGRFSGRQFSNSRSEMNVSTLELGDSALYLCASSALAGGNTGELFFGEGSRLTVL.

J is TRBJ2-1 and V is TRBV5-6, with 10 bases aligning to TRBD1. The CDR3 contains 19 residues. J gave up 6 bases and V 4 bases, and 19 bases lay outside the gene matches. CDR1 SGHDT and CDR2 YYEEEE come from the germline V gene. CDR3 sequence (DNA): TGTGCCAGCAGCCAAAGGACCTTGAGACAGGGGGCTACGGTCAATGAGCAGTTCTTC. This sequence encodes CASSQRTLRQGATVNEQFF.

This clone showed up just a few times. The CDR3 reads CASKESGNEQFF. CDR3 nucleotide sequence: TGTGCCAGCAAGGAGTCGGGCAATGAGCAGTTCTTC. This chain connects TRBV6-6 to TRBJ2-1; D not certain. The V gene lost 7 bases and the J gene lost 6 bases, with 10 bases spanning the gap. The length of the CDR3 is 12 residues. In germline, CDR1 is MNHNY, CDR2 SVGAGI (reference sequence).